Following are 23 T cell receptor beta chains from one sample sequenced in a study of T cell responses to AZD1222 COVID-19 vaccine. Produced via immunoSEQ multiplex PCR; TCRdb's table is partial and in-frame only. The sample carries approximately 150,000 clones, 90% recorded once. The sequencing used peripheral blood, collected 28 days after the second AZD1222 dose. The receptors originated from an adult who received the AZD1222 COVID-19 vaccine.

This clone was recorded once. This chain joins TRBV3-1 (or the pseudogene TRBV3-2) and TRBJ2-7; the D is unclear. The germline V and J ends were trimmed by 1 base and 3 bases, with 7 bases remaining between them. CDR3 size: 13 residues. The germline CDR1 and CDR2 sequences are LGHDT and YNNKEL (reference sequence). CDR3 sequence (DNA): TGTGCCAGCAGCCAAGGAGGCGGCTACGAGCAGTACTTC. Its translation is CASSQGGGYEQYF.

The chain recombines TRBV5-8 with TRBJ1-4; 7 bases line up with TRBD1. The CDR3 consists of 15 residues. Trimming cost V 5 bases and J 4 bases; bases outside gene matches: 8. CDR1 and CDR2 from the germline V gene are SGHTS and YDEGEE. Here the CDR3 reads CASSRQGYVNEKLFF. CDR3 nucleotide sequence: TGTGCCAGCAGTCGACAGGGTTACGTTAATGAAAAACTGTTTTTT.

This clone was found once. The chain couples TRBV3-1 (or the pseudogene TRBV3-2) to TRBJ1-5, with D unresolved. The CDR3 extends over 16 amino acids. CDR1 and CDR2 from the germline V gene are LGHDT and YNNKEL (reference sequence). The ends were cut back, 1 base at V and 1 base at J, with 11 bases in the middle. CDR3 residues: CASSQGTARSNQPQHF. The CDR3 DNA follows: TGTGCCAGCAGCCAAGGAACGGCAAGGAGCAATCAGCCCCAGCATTTT.

The chain joins TRBV12-5 to TRBJ1-3; D remains unclear. The germline V gene encodes CDR1 LGHNT and CDR2 FRNRAP. The V and J ends lost 1 base and 9 bases respectively, with 7 bases between them. This CDR3 has 12 residues. The CDR3 DNA reads as TGTGCTAGTGGTTTGGACGTCCGCACCATATATTTT. This translates into CASGLDVRTIYF.

This clone was counted a single time. V is TRBV11-1 and J is TRBJ1-1; no definite D call. The germline V gene encodes CDR1 SGHAT and CDR2 FQDESV (reference sequence). The CDR3 covers 15 residues. The germline V and J ends were trimmed by 2 bases and 3 bases, with 13 bases remaining between them. The CDR3 region has the DNA TGTGCCAGCAGCTTACGGGCAGGCGTGGACACTGAAGCTTTCTTT. Translating it yields CASSLRAGVDTEAFF. The complete variable domain, with remaining parts taken from reference TRBV11-1 and TRBJ1-1, reads EAEVAQSPRYKITEKSQAVAFWCDPISGHATLYWYRQILGQGPELLVQFQDESVVDDSQLPKDRFSAERLKGVDSTLKIQPAELGDSAMYLCASSLRAGVDTEAFFGQGTRLTVV.

Here the CDR3 DNA reads TGTGCCAGCAGCTTAGACTACCGTTCCAATGAGCAGTTCTTC. Translation gives CASSLDYRSNEQFF. The chain couples TRBV7-9 to TRBJ2-1; D is unclear. The CDR3 totals 14 residues. The V gene lost 1 base and the J gene lost 6 bases, with 10 bases spanning the gap. Germline loops: CDR1 SEHNR, CDR2 FQNEAQ (reference sequence).

J is TRBJ2-7 and V is TRBV28; D remains ambiguous. The CDR3 runs to 13 residues. CDR1 MDHEN and CDR2 SYDVKM come from the germline V gene. V shed 5 bases and J shed 0 bases, with 8 bases lying between them. CDR3 nucleotide sequence: TGTGCCAGCAGTCGGACGTTCTCCTACGAGCAGTACTTC. Its translation is CASSRTFSYEQYF. Variable domain in full (rest from reference TRBV28 and TRBJ2-7): DVKVTQSSRYLVKRTGEKVFLECVQDMDHENMFWYRQDPGLGLRLIYFSYDVKMKEKGDIPEGYSVSREKKERFSLILESASTNQTSMYLCASSRTFSYEQYFGPGTRLTVT.

The V gene is TRBV6-6, the J gene TRBJ1-4; possibly TRBD1 for D (6 bases). The CDR3 consists of 15 residues. V was shortened by 0 bases and J by 4 bases, with 9 bases between the two germline ends. Per germline, CDR1 MNHNY and CDR2 SVGAGI (reference sequence). The CDR3 loop is CASSYSRGDNEKLFF. In DNA, the CDR3 is TGTGCCAGCAGTTACTCCAGGGGAGATAATGAAAAACTGTTTTTT.

The rearrangement links TRBV3-1 (or the pseudogene TRBV3-2) to TRBJ2-5; 9 bases line up with TRBD2. Germline trimming cut 4 bases from V and 1 base from J; bases unmatched to any gene: 7. Germline values: CDR1 LGHDT, CDR2 YNNKEL (reference sequence). This CDR3 region has 16 residues. The CDR3 nucleotides are TGTGCCAGCAGCCCTTCTAGCGGGGAGCTCCAAGAGACCCAGTACTTC. Residues: CASSPSSGELQETQYF.

The CDR3 DNA reads TGCAGTGTAAACAGGGTTTCCCTCCACTTT. It encodes CSVNRVSLHF. V and J are TRBV20-1 and TRBJ1-6; D might be TRBD1 (6 bases). The germline V gene encodes CDR1 DFQATT and CDR2 SNEGSKA (reference sequence). The germline V and J ends were trimmed by 7 bases and 14 bases, with 12 bases remaining between them. This CDR3 has 10 amino acids.

The genes are TRBV5-1 and TRBJ1-4; TRBD1 is a possible D gene (5 bases). The CDR3 has 14 amino acids. Trimming shortened V by 0 bases and J by 8 bases, and 11 bases separated the two germline ends. Germline loops: CDR1 SGHRS, CDR2 YFSETQ. The CDR3 DNA reads TGCGCCAGCAGCTTGGGGGGGAGGCAGGAAAAACTGTTTTTT. Amino acids: CASSLGGRQEKLFF.

The chain is built from TRBV28 and TRBJ1-4, with D possibly TRBD1 on 6 matching bases. Germline-derived CDR1 and CDR2 are MDHEN and SYDVKM. With 4 bases removed from V and 4 bases from J, the gap between germline ends came to 7 bases. This CDR3 region has 13 residues. The chain's CDR3 is CASSWTVNEKLFF. The CDR3 DNA reads as TGTGCCAGCAGTTGGACAGTTAATGAAAAACTGTTTTTT.

The chain uses TRBV27 and TRBJ2-1; no definite D call. Germline V lookup: CDR1 MNHEY, CDR2 SMNVEV (reference sequence). Deletions cut 8 bases from V and 10 bases from J, with 27 bases between. The CDR3 contains 16 residues. The CDR3 DNA reads TGTGCCAGCGGTATCCGGGTCGCGCTGACGTTCGGGGAGCAGTTCTTC. Protein sequence: CASGIRVALTFGEQFF.

The gene calls are TRBV19 and TRBJ1-2, with 9 positions matching TRBD1. V lost 3 bases, J lost 4 bases, and 9 bases stayed unmatched. The CDR3 totals 16 residues. Germline V lookup: CDR1 LNHDA, CDR2 SQIVND (reference sequence). The CDR3 bases are TGTGCCAGTAGTATCCCCCTGGGACAGGGACCCTATGGCTACACCTTC. Translation: CASSIPLGQGPYGYTF.

The chain recombines TRBV30 with TRBJ1-2, with D perhaps TRBD1 (6 bases). The CDR3 runs to 14 residues. The ends were cut back, 3 bases at V and 4 bases at J, with 15 bases in the middle. Germline loops: CDR1 GTSNPN, CDR2 SVGIG (reference sequence). CDR3 residues: CAWSTYREAYGYTF. In DNA, the CDR3 is TGTGCCTGGAGCACTTACAGGGAGGCCTATGGCTACACCTTC.

The chain recombines TRBV3-1 (or the pseudogene TRBV3-2) with TRBJ2-3; TRBD1 matches at 7 bases. The V gene end was trimmed by 6 bases and the J gene end by 1 base; junction bases not matched to a gene: 10. Germline assignment: CDR1 LGHDT and CDR2 YNNKEL (reference sequence). The CDR3 has 16 residues. The CDR3 DNA is TGTGCCAGCAGGTCAAGGGGGCTAGCTCGCACAGATACGCAGTATTTT. Translating gives CASRSRGLARTDTQYF.

This clone was seen just once. Other DNA sequences in the same sample also yield this CDR3. The chain recombines TRBV12-3 or TRBV12-4 with TRBJ1-5; D unclear. The V and J ends lost 3 bases and 4 bases respectively, with 4 bases between them. This CDR3 is 12 amino acids long. The CDR3 region has the DNA TGTGCCAGCAGTTTTCGGAATCAGCCCCAGCATTTT. Its protein is CASSFRNQPQHF.

The rearrangement uses TRBV6-5 and TRBJ1-1; D remains ambiguous. The germline CDR1 and CDR2 sequences are MNHEY and SVGAGI. This CDR3 is 13 amino acids long. V was shortened by 6 bases and J by 3 bases, with 11 bases between the two germline ends. The CDR3 DNA sequence: TGTGCCAGCAGAATCCCAATAGACACTGAAGCTTTCTTT. This sequence encodes CASRIPIDTEAFF.

V gene TRBV18 combines with J gene TRBJ2-7; the D is unclear. Germline values: CDR1 KGHSH, CDR2 LQKENI. The CDR3 contains 14 residues. Deletions cut 4 bases from V and 6 bases from J, with 16 bases between. CDR3 in DNA: TGTGCCAGCTCACGCGAACTTACCGTGGTCGAGCAGTACTTC. Its translation: CASSRELTVVEQYF.

This clone occurred once. The V gene is TRBV11-2, the J gene TRBJ1-3; D may be TRBD1 (6 bases). This CDR3 is 16 amino acids long. The germline V gene encodes CDR1 SGHAT and CDR2 FQNNGV. V was shortened by 5 bases and J by 3 bases, with 17 bases between the two germline ends. The CDR3 coding sequence is TGTGCCAGCAGCAATCTAGGGGGGGCAGGTGGAAACACCATATATTTT. Protein product: CASSNLGGAGGNTIYF.

The gene calls are TRBV2 and TRBJ1-2, with TRBD1 as a possible D gene (5 bases). This CDR3 comprises 13 residues. Germline loops: CDR1 SNHLY, CDR2 FYNNEI. V lost 7 bases and J 5 bases, leaving 14 bases between the germline ends. This CDR3 is CASKGPGGYGYTF. The CDR3 DNA reads TGTGCCAGCAAGGGGCCGGGGGGTTATGGCTACACCTTC.

The chain has TRBV29-1 and TRBJ2-1; 7 nucleotides agree with TRBD2. V shed 8 bases, J shed 4 bases, and the junction held 20 bases outside the gene matches. Germline V gene data show CDR1 as SQVTM and CDR2 as ANQGSEA. The CDR3 is made up of 17 amino acids. CDR3 sequence (DNA): TGCAGCTTATTAGCAGGCGGGAGCGCTACCAAATACAATGAGCAGTTCTTC. Amino acid sequence: CSLLAGGSATKYNEQFF.

This chain connects TRBV6-5 to TRBJ2-3, with 8 bases matching TRBD2. The CDR3 covers 14 residues. The germline V gene encodes CDR1 MNHEY and CDR2 SVGAGI. With 5 bases clipped from V and 4 bases from J, the junction kept 5 bases outside the gene matches. The CDR3 region is CASSRRGGADTQYF. The CDR3 DNA reads as TGTGCCAGCAGTAGACGGGGGGGTGCAGATACGCAGTATTTT.